One TCR beta chain is described in this entry. What it binds is unknown. Different DNA sequences within this sample yield the same CDR3. This entry belongs to a study of beta chain features in type 1 diabetes. CDR1 is LNHDA, CDR2 SQIVND, per germline (reference sequence). The CDR3 consists of 11 residues. Trimming left V 2 bases short and J 4 bases short, with 1 base between. Investigators reverse transcribed all isolated RNA, so they sequenced expressed TCRB transcripts. The data were produced by immunoSEQ multiplex PCR, yet TCRdb's version contains in-frame clones alone and is incomplete. The table has hundreds of thousands of clones, approximately 30% seen once. Study-level points and caveats: Insertions were fewer and deletions more numerous at VDJ junctions in type 1 diabetes patients.

The sequenced material came from naive CD4+ T cells from blood. The J gene is TRBJ2-3, the V gene TRBV19, with D unclear. The clonotype was recovered from a man aged 18 to 29 in good health. CDR3 coding DNA: TGTGCCAGTAGTATATCAGATACGCAGTATTTT. Translated, it gives CASSISDTQYF. Full variable domain (rest looked up from reference TRBV19 and TRBJ2-3): DGGITQSPKYLFRKEGQNVTLSCEQNLNHDAMYWYRQDPGQGLRLIYYSQIVNDFQKGDIAEGYSVSREKKESFPLTVTSAQKNPTAFYLCASSISDTQYFGPGTRLTVL.